This T cell receptor beta chain originates from a study of CD8 T cells in Susac syndrome. Comment on this clonotype: Its antigen is still unknown.

Sequencing of TCR beta was carried out in blood CD8+ and CD4+ T cells. Isolation of CD8+ and CD4+ T cells was performed negatively, whereas enrichment of TEMRA cells was done by FACS. The CDR3 covers 12 residues. Deletions cut 4 bases from V and 7 bases from J, with 13 bases between. Germline CDR1 is SQVTM and CDR2 is ANQGSEA. Study-level points and caveats: The study's TCR sequencing and HLA analysis covered a relatively small number of individuals, and the study acknowledged this.

cDNA came from roughly 0.47 to 1 ug RNA primed by random hexamers. By means of immunoSEQ multiplex PCR, TCR beta CDR3 spanning 54 Vbeta and 13 Jbeta underwent amplification. MiXCR, run by TCRdb on the immunoSEQ multiplex PCR reads, gives a single entry per CDR3 protein. The sample has about 140,000 distinct CDR3 sequences, 90% to 95% seen once. This chain uses TRBV29-1 with TRBJ1-2, with D tentatively TRBD1 (5 bases). Specimen: CD8+ T cells from PBMCs. The sequence derives from a human donor in good health. The CDR3 spells CSVVYGGSGYTF. The DNA for the CDR3 is TGCAGCGTTGTTTATGGGGGATCTGGCTACACCTTC.